The clone carrying this TCR beta chain was counted a single time. The antigen remains undetermined. The CDR3 runs 13 residues. V gave up 11 bases and J gave up 8 bases; unmatched junction bases: 9. Germline V gene sequence: CDR1 MNHNS, CDR2 SASEGT. These data come from a study of CD4+ T cells in melanoma. Broader study findings: Neoantigen-specific CD4+ T cells in melanoma reportedly had diverse differentiation states.

Libraries were prepared by immunoSEQ multiplex PCR; TCRdb keeps only in-frame clonotypes and omits some of them. The table records over 15,000 clones, 65% to 85% of them present only once. Sample: cells from a culture (not recorded whether cultured in vitro). The rearrangement uses TRBV6-1 and TRBJ1-6; 7 nucleotides line up with TRBD1. The clonotype was recovered from a human donor with melanoma. The CDR3 region is CAGQDRIDSPLHF. For the CDR3, the DNA is TGTGCCGGACAGGACAGGATCGATTCACCCCTCCACTTT.